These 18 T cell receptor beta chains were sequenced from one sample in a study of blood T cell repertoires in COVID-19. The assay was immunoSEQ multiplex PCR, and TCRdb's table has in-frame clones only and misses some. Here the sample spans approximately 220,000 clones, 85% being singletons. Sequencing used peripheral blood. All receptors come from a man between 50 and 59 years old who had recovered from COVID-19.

This CDR3 is CASSLASGTDTQYF. The CDR3 nucleotides read TGCGCCAGCAGCTTGGCTAGCGGCACAGATACGCAGTATTTT. The chain carries TRBV5-1 and TRBJ2-3; weak D call: TRBD2 (6 bases). CDR3 length equals 14 residues. Trimming removed 0 bases from V and 1 base from J, with 6 bases in between. Germline CDR1 and CDR2: SGHRS and YFSETQ.

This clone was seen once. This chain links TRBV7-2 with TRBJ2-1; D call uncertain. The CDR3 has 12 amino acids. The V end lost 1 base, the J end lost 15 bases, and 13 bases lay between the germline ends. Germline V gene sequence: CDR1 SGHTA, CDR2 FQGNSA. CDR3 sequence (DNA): TGTGCCAGCAGCTTAGGCTTCCTAGTGTCGTTCTTC. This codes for CASSLGFLVSFF.

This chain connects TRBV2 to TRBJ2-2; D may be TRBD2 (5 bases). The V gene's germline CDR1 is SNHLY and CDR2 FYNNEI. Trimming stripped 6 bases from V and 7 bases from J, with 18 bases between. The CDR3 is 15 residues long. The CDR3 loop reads CASRLAHTKLGELFF. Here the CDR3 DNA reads TGTGCCAGCAGGTTAGCGCATACGAAGCTCGGGGAGCTGTTTTTT. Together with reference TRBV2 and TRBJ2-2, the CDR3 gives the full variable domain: EPEVTQTPSHQVTQMGQEVILRCVPISNHLYFYWYRQILGQKVEFLVSFYNNEISEKSEIFDDQFSVERPDGSNFTLKIRSTKLEDSAMYFCASRLAHTKLGELFFGEGSRLTVL.

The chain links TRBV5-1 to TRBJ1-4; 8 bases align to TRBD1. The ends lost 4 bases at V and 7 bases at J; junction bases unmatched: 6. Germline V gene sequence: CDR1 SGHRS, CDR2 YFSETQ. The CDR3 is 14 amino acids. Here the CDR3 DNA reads TGCGCCAGCAGCACTGGGACAGGCATTGAAAAACTGTTTTTT. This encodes CASSTGTGIEKLFF.

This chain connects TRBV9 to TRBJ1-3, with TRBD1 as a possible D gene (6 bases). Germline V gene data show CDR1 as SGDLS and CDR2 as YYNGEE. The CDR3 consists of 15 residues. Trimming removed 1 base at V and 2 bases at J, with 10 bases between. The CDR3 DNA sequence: TGTGCCAGCAGCGTAACCGGGGGGCCTGGAAACACCATATATTTT. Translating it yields CASSVTGGPGNTIYF.

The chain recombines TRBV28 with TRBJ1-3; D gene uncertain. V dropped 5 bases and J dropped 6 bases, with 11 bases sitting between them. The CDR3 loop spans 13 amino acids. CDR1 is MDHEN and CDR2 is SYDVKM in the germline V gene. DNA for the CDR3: TGTGCCAGCAGTCGCCCAGTCTTAAACACCATATATTTT. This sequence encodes CASSRPVLNTIYF.

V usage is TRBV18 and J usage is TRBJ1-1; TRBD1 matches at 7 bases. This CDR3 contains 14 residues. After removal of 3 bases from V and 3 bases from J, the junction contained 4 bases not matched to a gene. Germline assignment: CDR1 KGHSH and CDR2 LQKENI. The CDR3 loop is CASSPRQGDTEAFF. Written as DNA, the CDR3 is TGTGCCAGCTCACCGAGACAGGGAGACACTGAAGCTTTCTTT. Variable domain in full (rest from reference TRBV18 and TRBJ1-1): NAGVMQNPRHLVRRRGQEARLRCSPMKGHSHVYWYRQLPEEGLKFMVYLQKENIIDESGMPKERFSAEFPKEGPSILRIQQVVRGDSAAYFCASSPRQGDTEAFFGQGTRLTVV.

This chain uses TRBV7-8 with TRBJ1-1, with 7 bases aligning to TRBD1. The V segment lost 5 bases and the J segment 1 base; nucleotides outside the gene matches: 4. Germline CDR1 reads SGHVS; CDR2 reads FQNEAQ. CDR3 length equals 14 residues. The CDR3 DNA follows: TGTGCCAGCAGCGCGGGACAGCCGAACACTGAAGCTTTCTTT. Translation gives CASSAGQPNTEAFF.

The CDR3 DNA sequence: TGTGCCAGCAGTTCCCCCGGGACAGGGGGCTGGGGGGGGGAGCTGTTTTTT. Protein sequence: CASSSPGTGGWGGELFF. The genes are TRBV28 and TRBJ2-2; TRBD1 aligns across 12 bases. This CDR3 contains 17 residues. Germline trimming cut 4 bases from V and 8 bases from J; bases unmatched to any gene: 11. The germline V gene encodes CDR1 MDHEN and CDR2 SYDVKM.

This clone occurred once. The CDR3 coding sequence is TGTGCCAGTAGGAGCACAGGGACTGGGGCCAACGTCCTGACTTTC. Translated: CASRSTGTGANVLTF. The chain links TRBV19 to TRBJ2-6; possible D gene TRBD1, 6 bases. The CDR3 totals 15 residues. The V gene's germline CDR1 is LNHDA and CDR2 SQIVND (reference sequence). V was trimmed by 6 bases and J by 2 bases, leaving 11 bases between them.

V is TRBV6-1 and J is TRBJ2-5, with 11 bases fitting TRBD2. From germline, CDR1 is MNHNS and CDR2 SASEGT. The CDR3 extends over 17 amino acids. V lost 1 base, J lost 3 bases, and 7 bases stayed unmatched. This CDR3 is CASSEVLTSGKKETQYF. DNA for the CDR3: TGTGCCAGCAGTGAAGTACTGACTAGCGGGAAGAAAGAGACCCAGTACTTC.

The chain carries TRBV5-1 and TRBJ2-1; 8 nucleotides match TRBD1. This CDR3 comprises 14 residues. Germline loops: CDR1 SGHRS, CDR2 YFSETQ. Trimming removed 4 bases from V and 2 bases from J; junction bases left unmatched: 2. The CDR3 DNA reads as TGCGCCAGCAGCGGACAGGGCCCCTACAATGAGCAGTTCTTC. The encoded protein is CASSGQGPYNEQFF. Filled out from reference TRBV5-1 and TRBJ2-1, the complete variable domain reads KAGVTQTPRYLIKTRGQQVTLSCSPISGHRSVSWYQQTPGQGLQFLFEYFSETQRNKGNFPGRFSGRQFSNSRSEMNVSTLELGDSALYLCASSGQGPYNEQFFGPGTRLTVL.

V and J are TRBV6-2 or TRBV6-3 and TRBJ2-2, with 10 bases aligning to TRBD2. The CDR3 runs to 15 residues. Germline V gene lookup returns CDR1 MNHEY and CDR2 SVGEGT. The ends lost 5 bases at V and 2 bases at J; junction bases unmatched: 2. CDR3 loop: CASSPLAGNTGELFF. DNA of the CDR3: TGTGCCAGCAGTCCACTAGCGGGAAACACCGGGGAGCTGTTTTTT.

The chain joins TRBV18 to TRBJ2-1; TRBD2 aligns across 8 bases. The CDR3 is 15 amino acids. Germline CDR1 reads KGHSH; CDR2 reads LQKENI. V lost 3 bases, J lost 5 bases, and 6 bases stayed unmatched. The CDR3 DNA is TGTGCCAGCTCACCTTCTAGCGGGCCTCACAATGAGCAGTTCTTC. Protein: CASSPSSGPHNEQFF.

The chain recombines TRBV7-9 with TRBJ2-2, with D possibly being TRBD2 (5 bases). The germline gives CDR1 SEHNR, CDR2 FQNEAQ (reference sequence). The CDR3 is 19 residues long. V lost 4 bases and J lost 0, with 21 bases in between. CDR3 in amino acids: CASSSQSIYLAPNTGELFF. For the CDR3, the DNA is TGTGCCAGCAGCTCACAATCCATTTACTTAGCGCCGAACACCGGGGAGCTGTTTTTT.

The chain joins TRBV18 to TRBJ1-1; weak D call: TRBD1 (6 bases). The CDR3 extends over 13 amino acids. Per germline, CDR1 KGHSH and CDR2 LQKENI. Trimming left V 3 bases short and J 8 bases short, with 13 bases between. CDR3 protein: CASSPDWGTEAFF. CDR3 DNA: TGTGCCAGCTCACCGGATTGGGGGACAGAAGCTTTCTTT.

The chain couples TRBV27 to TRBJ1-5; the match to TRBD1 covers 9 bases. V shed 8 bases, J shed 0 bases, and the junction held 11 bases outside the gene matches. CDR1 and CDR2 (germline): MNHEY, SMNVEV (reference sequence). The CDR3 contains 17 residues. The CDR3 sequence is CASSGQGSLISNQPQHF. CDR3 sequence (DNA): TGTGCCAGCTCGGGACAGGGATCGCTTATTAGCAATCAGCCCCAGCATTTT.

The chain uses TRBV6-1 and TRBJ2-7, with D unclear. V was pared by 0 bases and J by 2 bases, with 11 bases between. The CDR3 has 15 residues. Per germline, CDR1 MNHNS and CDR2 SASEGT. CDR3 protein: CASSEASTAAYEQYF. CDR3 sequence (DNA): TGTGCCAGCAGTGAAGCTTCGACGGCGGCCTACGAGCAGTACTTC.